This record concerns one T cell receptor beta chain sequence. Its specificity is not known. Method: immunoSEQ multiplex PCR; TCRdb's copy keeps in-frame clones and lacks some. The sample includes around 110,000 clones, around 94% of them seen just once. The analysis combined second doses at about 4 or about 12 weeks. This record belongs to a study of T cell responses to AZD1222 COVID-19 vaccine. Study-level results: CD4 TCRs associated with vaccination spanned spike, dominating at 160-218 and 743-854. The donors showed a predominance of white British ancestry and of females, with possible underestimation of clonal diversity.

V gave up 4 bases and J gave up 7 bases, with 8 bases separating them. CDR1 is LNHDA, CDR2 SQIVND, per germline (reference sequence). The CDR3 is 12 amino acids. This TCR derives from an adult who received the AZD1222 COVID-19 vaccine. The genes are TRBV19 and TRBJ1-5; D not resolved. This sample comprised peripheral blood, obtained 28 days after the second AZD1222 dose. CDR3 DNA sequence: TGTGCCAGTAGTAGGGAGCAGCAGCCCCAGCATTTT. Its protein product is CASSREQQPQHF.